This TCR beta chain was sequenced in a study of beta chain features in type 1 diabetes. Broader study findings: Researchers cautioned that cDNA sequencing could over-represent cells with high TCR expression. TCRB repertoires of naive, central memory and Treg cells appeared more similar among patients than among healthy donors. VDJ junctions in type 1 diabetes patients carried more deletions and fewer insertions.

Since all of the isolated RNA was reverse transcribed, expressed TCRB transcripts were what got sequenced. Produced via immunoSEQ multiplex PCR; TCRdb's table is partial and in-frame only. This table has nearly 250,000 clones, around an eighth appearing once. Sorting with CD45RO/CCR7/CD25/CD127/CD95/CD27 yielded naive, central memory, regulatory and stem-like memory CD4+ cells. V trimming: 8 bases; J trimming: 3 bases; junction bases outside the gene matches: 5. Per the germline V gene, CDR1 is SEHNR and CDR2 is FQNEAQ (reference sequence). This CDR3 region has 13 residues. There are many counts of this clone. The target antigen is unknown.

This TCR was sampled from a woman aged 40 to 50 in good health. The sequenced material came from naive CD4+ T cells from blood. The chain joins TRBV7-9 to TRBJ2-3; 7 bases align to TRBD2. CDR3 coding DNA: TGTGCCAGCGCTAGCGGAGTTACAGATACGCAGTATTTT. Translation gives CASASGVTDTQYF.